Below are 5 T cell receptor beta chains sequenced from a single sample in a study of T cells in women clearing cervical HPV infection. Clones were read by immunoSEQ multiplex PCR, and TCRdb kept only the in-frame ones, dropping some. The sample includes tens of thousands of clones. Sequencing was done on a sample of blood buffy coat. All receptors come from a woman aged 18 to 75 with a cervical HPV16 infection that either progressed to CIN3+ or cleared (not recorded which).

The part of the CDR3 DNA that was read is TGTGCCAGCAGTCAGGGGGGTAGCCTTACCTACGAG. The encoded protein is CASSQGGSLTYE. From start to end, the CDR3 is CASSQGGSLTYEQYF. The chain joins TRBV6-2 or TRBV6-3 to TRBJ2-7, with D perhaps TRBD1 (7 bases). The read terminates 3 residues before the CDR3 end, so the remaining end is supplied by the germline J gene. The V gene's germline CDR1 is MNHEY and CDR2 SVGEGT. V lost 5 bases and J 2 bases, leaving 16 bases between the germline ends. The CDR3 is 15 residues long.

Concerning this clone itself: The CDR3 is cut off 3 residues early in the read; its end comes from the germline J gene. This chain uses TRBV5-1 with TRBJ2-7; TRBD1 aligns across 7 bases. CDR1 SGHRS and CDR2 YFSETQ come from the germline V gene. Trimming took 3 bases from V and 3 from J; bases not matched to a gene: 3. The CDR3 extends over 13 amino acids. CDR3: CASSSGTDYEQYF. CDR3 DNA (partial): TGCGCCAGCAGCTCAGGGACAGACTACGAG.

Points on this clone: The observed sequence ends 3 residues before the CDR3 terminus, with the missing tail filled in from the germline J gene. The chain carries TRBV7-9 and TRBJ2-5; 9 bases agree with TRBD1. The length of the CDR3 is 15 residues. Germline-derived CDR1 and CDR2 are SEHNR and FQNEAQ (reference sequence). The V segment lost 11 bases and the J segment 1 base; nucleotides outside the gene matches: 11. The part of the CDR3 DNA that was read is TGTGCCGGAAGACCGACAGGGGGGACCCAAGAGACC. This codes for CAGRPTGGTQET. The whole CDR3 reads CAGRPTGGTQETQYF.

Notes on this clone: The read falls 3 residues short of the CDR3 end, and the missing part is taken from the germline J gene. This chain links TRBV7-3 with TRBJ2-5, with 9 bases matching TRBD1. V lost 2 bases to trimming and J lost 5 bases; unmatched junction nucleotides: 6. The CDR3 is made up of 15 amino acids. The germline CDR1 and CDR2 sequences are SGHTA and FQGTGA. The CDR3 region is CASSLGTGIGETQYF. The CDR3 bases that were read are TGTGCCAGCAGCTTAGGGACAGGGATAGGGGAGACC.

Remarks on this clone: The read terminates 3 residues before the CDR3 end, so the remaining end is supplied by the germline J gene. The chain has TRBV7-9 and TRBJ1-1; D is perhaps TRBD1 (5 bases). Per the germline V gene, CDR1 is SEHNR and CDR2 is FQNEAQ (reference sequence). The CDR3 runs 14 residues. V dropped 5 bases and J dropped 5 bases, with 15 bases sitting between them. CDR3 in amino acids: CASSQLSEGTEAFF. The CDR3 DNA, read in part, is TGTGCCAGCAGCCAACTGAGTGAGGGGACTGAA.